These 10 T cell receptor beta chains were all obtained from the same sample, sequenced in a study of T cell responses to AZD1222 COVID-19 vaccine. The protocol was immunoSEQ multiplex PCR, while the TCRdb copy is restricted to in-frame clones and leaves out a portion. The sample yields about 110,000 clones, approximately 90% seen once. The sequencing here drew on peripheral blood, taken on day 0 of MenACWY control vaccination. Receptors were obtained from an adult in good health.

The rearrangement joins TRBV14 to TRBJ2-7; TRBD2 matches at 9 bases. Germline V gene data show CDR1 as SGHDN and CDR2 as FVKESK. CDR3 length equals 20 residues. V lost 0 bases to trimming and J lost 5 bases; unmatched junction nucleotides: 20. The CDR3, as DNA: TGTGCCAGCAGCCAAGATCGGGTAGCGGGGGTGGTAGGAAGCATCAACGAGCAGTACTTC. It is translated as CASSQDRVAGVVGSINEQYF.

The chain links TRBV5-4 to TRBJ1-4; D is possibly TRBD1 (5 bases). The germline V gene has CDR1 SGHNT and CDR2 YYREEE (reference sequence). The ends were cut back, 4 bases at V and 3 bases at J, with 13 bases in the middle. The CDR3 runs 15 residues. CDR3 region: CASSSTGTPNEKLFF. CDR3 nucleotide sequence: TGTGCCAGCAGCAGTACCGGGACGCCTAATGAAAAACTGTTTTTT.

V and J are TRBV5-6 and TRBJ2-7; TRBD1 agrees at 7 bases. Losses at the gene ends were 5 bases for V and 3 bases for J; bases not matched to a gene: 8. In germline, CDR1 is SGHDT, CDR2 YYEEEE. CDR3 length: 14 residues. The CDR3 loop is CASSLLTGDYEQYF. The CDR3 bases are TGTGCCAGCAGTTTACTTACAGGGGACTACGAGCAGTACTTC.

The chain joins TRBV28 to TRBJ2-2, with TRBD1 matching over 9 bases. The CDR3 sequence is 16 residues long. Germline CDR1 reads MDHEN; CDR2 reads SYDVKM. The trim removed 5 bases at V and 5 bases at J, leaving 9 bases unmatched. Here the CDR3 DNA reads TGTGCCAGCAGTGCAACAGGGGGCGGACAGACCGGGGAGCTGTTTTTT. It is translated as CASSATGGGQTGELFF.

This CDR3 is CASSSTGVHGYTF. In nucleotides, the CDR3 is TGCGCCAGCAGCTCCACAGGGGTCCATGGCTACACCTTC. The J gene is TRBJ1-2, the V gene TRBV5-1; 7 bases line up with TRBD1. The CDR3 has 13 amino acids. The germline gives CDR1 SGHRS, CDR2 YFSETQ. The V and J ends lost 3 bases and 6 bases, in that order; junction bases with no gene match: 5.

This clone has just a few counts. The rearrangement joins TRBV3-1 (or the pseudogene TRBV3-2) to TRBJ2-7, with D perhaps TRBD1 (6 bases). The germline V and J ends were trimmed by 2 bases and 7 bases, with 24 bases remaining between them. CDR3 length: 17 amino acids. Germline V gives CDR1 LGHDT, CDR2 YNNKEL (reference sequence). CDR3: CASSQKGIGSATGEQYF. DNA of the CDR3: TGTGCCAGCAGCCAAAAGGGGATTGGGTCCGCTACAGGGGAGCAGTACTTC.

J is TRBJ2-3 and V is TRBV6-4, with 10 bases identical to TRBD2. V was clipped by 8 bases and J by 1 base; unmatched bases: 6. The CDR3 has 15 amino acids. Germline V gives CDR1 MRHNA, CDR2 SNTAGT. The CDR3 sequence: CASQKLAGGTDTQYF. The DNA of the CDR3 is TGTGCCAGCCAGAAGCTAGCGGGGGGCACAGATACGCAGTATTTT.

The chain has TRBV30 and TRBJ2-3, with a tentative D call TRBD1 (5 bases). There are 15 residues in the CDR3. Trimming shortened V by 4 bases and J by 6 bases, and 20 bases separated the two germline ends. Germline-derived CDR1 and CDR2 are GTSNPN and SVGIG (reference sequence). The CDR3 DNA sequence: TGTGCCTGGAACCAGGGTGGCGGATCCCAGGATACGCAGTATTTT. As protein: CAWNQGGGSQDTQYF. The full variable domain, its missing parts supplied by reference TRBV30 and TRBJ2-3, is SQTIHQWPATLVQPVGSPLSLECTVEGTSNPNLYWYRQAAGRGLQLLFYSVGIGQISSEVPQNLSASRPQDRQFILSSKKLLLSDSGFYLCAWNQGGGSQDTQYFGPGTRLTVL.

The rearrangement joins TRBV3-1 (or the pseudogene TRBV3-2) to TRBJ1-6, with TRBD1 identical over 11 bases. Germline CDR1 and CDR2: LGHDT and YNNKEL (reference sequence). Trimming took 3 bases from V and 3 from J; bases not matched to a gene: 7. This CDR3 has 18 residues. This CDR3 is CASSHERGTGGYNSPLHF. CDR3 coding DNA: TGTGCCAGCAGCCACGAAAGGGGGACAGGGGGCTATAATTCACCCCTCCACTTT.

The rearrangement links TRBV4-3 to TRBJ2-1, with TRBD2 matching over 7 bases. The germline gives CDR1 LGHNA, CDR2 YSLEER. V trimming: 0 bases; J trimming: 4 bases; junction bases outside the gene matches: 6. The CDR3 spans 16 residues. CDR3 in amino acids: CASSQDHGGIYNEQFF. The CDR3 DNA follows: TGCGCCAGCAGCCAAGATCACGGGGGGATTTACAATGAGCAGTTCTTC.